One sample yielded the 6 T cell receptor beta chains listed below, sequenced in a study of shared clonotypes between healthy human individuals. Profiling relied on immunoSEQ multiplex PCR, and the TCRdb table lists in-frame clones only, not all of them. The sample records around 200,000 clones, approximately 95% being singletons. Specimen: naive CD4+ T cells sorted from blood. Subset defined: CD45RA+ positively selected. The receptors originated from a woman under 40 in good health.

This sequence joins TRBV18 and TRBJ2-1; D unresolved. Germline V gene data show CDR1 as KGHSH and CDR2 as LQKENI. There are 12 residues in the CDR3. V was shortened by 2 bases and J by 12 bases, with 11 bases between the two germline ends. CDR3 amino acids: CASSPAGMGQFF. DNA for the CDR3: TGTGCCAGCTCACCAGCTGGAATGGGGCAGTTCTTC.

This rearrangement joins TRBV29-1 to TRBJ1-2; 9 bases align to TRBD1. Germline trimming cut 4 bases from V and 6 bases from J; bases unmatched to any gene: 9. The CDR3 has 14 amino acids. The germline V gene encodes CDR1 SQVTM and CDR2 ANQGSEA. Here the CDR3 reads CSVVRTGELDGYTF. The CDR3 DNA reads TGCAGCGTTGTCCGGACAGGGGAGCTCGATGGCTACACCTTC.

The V call is TRBV19, the J call TRBJ1-1; D remains unclear. The germline gives CDR1 LNHDA, CDR2 SQIVND (reference sequence). V dropped 3 bases and J dropped 0 bases, with 5 bases sitting between them. This CDR3 region has 13 residues. This CDR3 reads CASSMEMNTEAFF. CDR3 sequence (DNA): TGTGCCAGTAGTATGGAGATGAACACTGAAGCTTTCTTT.

V usage is TRBV11-2 and J usage is TRBJ1-6; 7 bases match TRBD1. From germline, CDR1 is SGHAT and CDR2 FQNNGV. This CDR3 has 15 residues. The junction had 1 base not matched to a gene; V was cut back by 1 base and J by 4 bases. This chain's CDR3 is CASSLAGQYNSPLHF. CDR3 DNA sequence: TGTGCCAGCAGCTTAGCGGGACAGTATAATTCACCCCTCCACTTT.

The chain is built from TRBV7-6 and TRBJ2-3, with D possibly being TRBD2 (6 bases). The V end was cut by 0 bases, the J end by 1 base, with 11 bases between. CDR1 is SGHVS and CDR2 is FNYEAQ in the germline V gene. CDR3 length equals 16 residues. Written as DNA, the CDR3 is TGTGCCAGCAGCTTAGCGGGGGGAGCCGGCACAGATACGCAGTATTTT. It translates to CASSLAGGAGTDTQYF.

The V call is TRBV28, the J call TRBJ2-1; 8 bases are shared with TRBD2. The CDR3 totals 16 residues. Germline V lookup: CDR1 MDHEN, CDR2 SYDVKM. Losses at the gene ends were 3 bases for V and 8 bases for J; bases not matched to a gene: 12. The CDR3 bases are TGTGCCAGCAGTTTGCCAGCGGGAGACCTAGTGGATGAGCAGTTCTTC. Residues: CASSLPAGDLVDEQFF.